This T cell receptor beta chain was found in a study of post-analysis software for immune sequencing data. Across the study: Some patients lacked subtype; others had relapsing-remitting, secondary progressive or progressive-relapsing disease. Study-wide results and caveats: Comparison with controls showed significantly lower normalized Chao1 diversity in multiple sclerosis patients. Under F measure analysis, samples from one preparation batch co-clustered strongly. Relative to controls, patients had several TRBV segments at higher frequency, with TRBV5-6, TRBV5-1 and TRBV20-1 among these.

Germline V gene sequence: CDR1 SGHAT, CDR2 FQNNGV. V was pared by 6 bases and J by 0 bases, with 12 bases between. The CDR3 has 15 residues. This clonotype was detected only a few times. Its antigen is undetermined. Unique molecular identifiers were built into the TCR beta cDNA libraries. From approximately 0.95 to 9.8 million T cells, 400,000 to 550,000 cDNA molecules were obtained. TCRdb itself ran the PCR reads through MiXCR, one entry per CDR3 protein. This sample yields roughly 400,000 distinct CDR3 sequences, of which more than 30% are seen a single time; less than 8% belongs to the top ten. Sequencing was carried out using blood. The clonotype was recovered from a girl aged 2 to 9 with multiple sclerosis. V gene TRBV11-2 combines with J gene TRBJ2-1; weak D call: TRBD1 (6 bases). The CDR3 is CASRQQGSSYNEQFF. CDR3 nucleotides: TGTGCCAGCAGACAACAGGGTAGCTCCTACAATGAGCAGTTCTTC.